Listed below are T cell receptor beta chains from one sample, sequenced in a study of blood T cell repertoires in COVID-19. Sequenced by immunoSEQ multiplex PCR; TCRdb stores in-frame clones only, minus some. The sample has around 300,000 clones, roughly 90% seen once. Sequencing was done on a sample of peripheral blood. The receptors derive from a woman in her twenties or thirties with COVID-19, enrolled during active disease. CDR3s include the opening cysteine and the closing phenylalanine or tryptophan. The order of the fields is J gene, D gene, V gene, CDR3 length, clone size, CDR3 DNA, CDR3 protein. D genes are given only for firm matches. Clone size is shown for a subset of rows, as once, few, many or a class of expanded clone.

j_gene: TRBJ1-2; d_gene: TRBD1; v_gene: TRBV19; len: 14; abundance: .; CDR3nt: TGTGCCAGTACCCCGCAGGGGGGCGCGTTCGGCTACACCTTC; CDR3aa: CASTPQGGAFGYTF
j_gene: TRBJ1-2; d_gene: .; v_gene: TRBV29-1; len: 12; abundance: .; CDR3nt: TGCAGCGTTGGGGAACAGGACTATGGCTACACCTTC; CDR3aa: CSVGEQDYGYTF
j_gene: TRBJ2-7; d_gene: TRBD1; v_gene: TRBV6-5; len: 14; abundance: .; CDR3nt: TGTGCCAGCAGCGACACAGGGGGCTGGGACGAGCAGTACTTC; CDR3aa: CASSDTGGWDEQYF
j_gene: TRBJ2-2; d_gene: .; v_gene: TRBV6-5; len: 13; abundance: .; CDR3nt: TGTGCCAGCAGCCCCCTAGCGACCGGGGAGCTGTTTTTT; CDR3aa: CASSPLATGELFF
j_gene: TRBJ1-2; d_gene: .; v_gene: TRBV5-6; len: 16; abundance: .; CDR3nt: TGTGCCAGCAGCTTGGTGTCTGGGGCCGGCGGCTATGGCTACACCTTC; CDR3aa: CASSLVSGAGGYGYTF
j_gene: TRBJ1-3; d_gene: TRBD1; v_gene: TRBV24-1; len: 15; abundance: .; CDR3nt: TGTGCCACCAGTCCCGGGACAGGGTATGGGGACACCATATATTTT; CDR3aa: CATSPGTGYGDTIYF
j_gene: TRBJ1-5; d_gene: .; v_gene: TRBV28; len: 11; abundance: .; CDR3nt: TGTGCCAGCAGCGGCAATCAGCCCCAGCATTTT; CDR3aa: CASSGNQPQHF
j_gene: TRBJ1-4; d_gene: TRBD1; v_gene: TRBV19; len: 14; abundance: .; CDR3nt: TGTGCCAGTAGTATTACAGGGGTGAATGAAAAACTGTTTTTT; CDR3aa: CASSITGVNEKLFF
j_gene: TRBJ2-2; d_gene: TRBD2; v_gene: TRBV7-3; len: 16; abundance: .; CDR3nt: TGTGCCAGCAGCTCCGGACTAGCGGGACACACCGGGGAGCTGTTTTTT; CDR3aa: CASSSGLAGHTGELFF
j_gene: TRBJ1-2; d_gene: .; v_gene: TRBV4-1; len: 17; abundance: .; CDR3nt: TGCGCCAGCAGCCAAGATTTGAGGGGGATTAACTATGGTGGCTACACCTTC; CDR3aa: CASSQDLRGINYGGYTF
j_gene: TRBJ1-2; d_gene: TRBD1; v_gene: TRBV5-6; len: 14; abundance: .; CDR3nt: TGTGCCAGCAGCTTGGGGACAGGAGCTTATGGCTACACCTTC; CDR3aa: CASSLGTGAYGYTF
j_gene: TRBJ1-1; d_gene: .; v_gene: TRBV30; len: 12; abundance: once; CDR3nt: TGTGCCTGGAGTGTACGGGGGACTGAAGCTTTCTTT; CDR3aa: CAWSVRGTEAFF
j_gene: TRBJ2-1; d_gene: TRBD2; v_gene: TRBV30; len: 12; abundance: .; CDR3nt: TGTGCCTCAAGGACTAGCGGGATTAGCGAGTTCTTC; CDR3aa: CASRTSGISEFF
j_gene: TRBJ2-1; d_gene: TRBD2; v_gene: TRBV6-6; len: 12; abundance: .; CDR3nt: TGTGCCAGCATGGGCGGGAGCGATGAGCAGTTCTTC; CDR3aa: CASMGGSDEQFF
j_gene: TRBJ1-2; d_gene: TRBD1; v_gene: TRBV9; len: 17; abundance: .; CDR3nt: TGTGCCAGCAGCGTAGAGGCAGGGGGCGACCGAAACGGTGGCTACACCTTC; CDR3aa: CASSVEAGGDRNGGYTF
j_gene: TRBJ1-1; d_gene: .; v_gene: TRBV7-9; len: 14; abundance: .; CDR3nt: TGTGCCAGCAGACCCCGGGGAGGTAACACTGAAGCTTTCTTT; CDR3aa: CASRPRGGNTEAFF
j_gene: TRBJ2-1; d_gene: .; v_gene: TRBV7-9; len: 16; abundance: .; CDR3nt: TGTGCCAGCAGCTTAGCCGAGCGGACGCCCTACAATGAGCAGTTCTTC; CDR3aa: CASSLAERTPYNEQFF
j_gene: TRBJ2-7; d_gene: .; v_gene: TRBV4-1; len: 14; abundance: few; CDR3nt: TGCGCCAGCAGCCATGAGACTACCTCCTACGAGCAGTACTTC; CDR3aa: CASSHETTSYEQYF
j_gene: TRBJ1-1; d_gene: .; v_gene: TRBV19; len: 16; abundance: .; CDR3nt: TGTGCCAGTAGTAGTTATTTGAGGGAGGGGAGCACTGAAGCTTTCTTT; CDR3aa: CASSSYLREGSTEAFF
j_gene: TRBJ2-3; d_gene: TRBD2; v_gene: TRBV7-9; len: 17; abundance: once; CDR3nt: TGTGCCAGCAGGCAGCGGGAGGGCCGCCGGGAAACAGATACGCAGTATTTT; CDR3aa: CASRQREGRRETDTQYF
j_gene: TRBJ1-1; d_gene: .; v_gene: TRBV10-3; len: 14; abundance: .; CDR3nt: TGTGCCATCAGTGACCGGTCTGGGAACACTGAAGCTTTCTTT; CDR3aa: CAISDRSGNTEAFF
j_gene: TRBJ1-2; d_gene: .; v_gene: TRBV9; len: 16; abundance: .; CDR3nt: TGTGCCAGCAGCGTAGCTTTGGGGGGAGTGGGGTATGGCTACACCTTC; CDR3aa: CASSVALGGVGYGYTF
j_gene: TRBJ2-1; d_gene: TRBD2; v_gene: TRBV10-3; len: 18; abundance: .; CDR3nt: TGTGCCATCAGTGAGCGGCTAGCGGGAGCTAGTACCTACAATGAGCAGTTCTTC; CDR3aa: CAISERLAGASTYNEQFF
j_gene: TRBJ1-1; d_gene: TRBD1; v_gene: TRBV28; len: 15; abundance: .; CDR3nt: TGTGCCAGCAGTGGGACCAGGGGGCGAAGTACTGAAGCTTTCTTT; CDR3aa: CASSGTRGRSTEAFF
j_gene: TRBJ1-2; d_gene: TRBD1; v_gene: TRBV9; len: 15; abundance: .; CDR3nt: TGTGCCAGCAGCTCCGACAGGGCAACTTACTATGGCTACACCTTC; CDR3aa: CASSSDRATYYGYTF
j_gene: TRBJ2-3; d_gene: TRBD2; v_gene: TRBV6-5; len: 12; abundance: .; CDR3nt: TGTGCCAGCAGCTCATCGGGAGGTACGCAGTATTTT; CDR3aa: CASSSSGGTQYF
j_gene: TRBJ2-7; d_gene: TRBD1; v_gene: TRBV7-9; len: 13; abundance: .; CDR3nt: TGTGCCAGCGGCGGACAGGGTTCCTACGAGCAGTACTTC; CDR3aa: CASGGQGSYEQYF
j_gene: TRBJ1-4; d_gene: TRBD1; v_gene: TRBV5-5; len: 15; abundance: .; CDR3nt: TGTGCCAGCAGCTTTGTGACAGGGGGTAATGAAAAACTGTTTTTT; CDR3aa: CASSFVTGGNEKLFF
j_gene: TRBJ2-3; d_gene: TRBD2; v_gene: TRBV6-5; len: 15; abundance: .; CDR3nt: TGTGCCAGCACCTTCGGACTAGCGGAGACAGATACGCAGTATTTT; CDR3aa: CASTFGLAETDTQYF
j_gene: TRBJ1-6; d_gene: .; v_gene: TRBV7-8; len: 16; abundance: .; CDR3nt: TGTGCCAGCAGCTTAGCGCACCAGGTCCCTCCACGGCCCCTCCACTTT; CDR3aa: CASSLAHQVPPRPLHF
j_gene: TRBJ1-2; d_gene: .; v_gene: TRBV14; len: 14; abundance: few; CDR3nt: TGTGCCAGCAGCCAAGGAGCGGGGGACTATGGCTACACCTTC; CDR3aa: CASSQGAGDYGYTF
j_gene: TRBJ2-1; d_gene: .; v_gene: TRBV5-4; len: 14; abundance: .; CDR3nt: TGTGCCAGCAGCTTGGTTGCGGGTAAGGATGAGCAGTTCTTC; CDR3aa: CASSLVAGKDEQFF
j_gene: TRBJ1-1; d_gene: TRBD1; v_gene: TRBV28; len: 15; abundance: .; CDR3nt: TGTGCCAGCAGTCATCCGGGACAGGGGGGCGCTGAAGCTTTCTTT; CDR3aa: CASSHPGQGGAEAFF
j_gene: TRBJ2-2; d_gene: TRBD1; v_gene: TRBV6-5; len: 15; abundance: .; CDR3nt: TGTGCCGCGGCCGATGTCGGCAGGGGGCTCGGGGAGCTGTTTTTT; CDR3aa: CAAADVGRGLGELFF
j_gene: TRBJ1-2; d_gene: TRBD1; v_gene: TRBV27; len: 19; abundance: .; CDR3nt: TGTGCCAGCAGTCTTATCGGAGGGACAGGGGGCTTTGGGGAATATGGCTACACCTTC; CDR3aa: CASSLIGGTGGFGEYGYTF
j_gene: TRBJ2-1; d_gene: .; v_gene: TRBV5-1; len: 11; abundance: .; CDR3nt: TGCGCCAGCAGCCAAGAGAGGGAGCAGTTCTTC; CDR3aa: CASSQEREQFF
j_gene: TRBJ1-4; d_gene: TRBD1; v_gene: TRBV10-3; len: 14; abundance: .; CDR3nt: TGTGCCATCAGGGAGGACAGGGTTAATGAAAAACTGTTTTTT; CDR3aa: CAIREDRVNEKLFF
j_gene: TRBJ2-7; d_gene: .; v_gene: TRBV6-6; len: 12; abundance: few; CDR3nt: TGTGCCAGCAGCCCCGCCAGTAACGAGCAGTACTTC; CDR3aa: CASSPASNEQYF
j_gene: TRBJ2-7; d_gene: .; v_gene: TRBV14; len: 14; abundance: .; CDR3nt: TGTGCCAGCAGCCAAGTGGAACGGGGTGGGGAGCAGTACTTC; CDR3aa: CASSQVERGGEQYF
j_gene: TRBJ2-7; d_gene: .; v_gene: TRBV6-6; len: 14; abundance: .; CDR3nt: TGTGCCACCCTGGACTGGCCTAGACGCTACGAGCAGTACTTC; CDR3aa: CATLDWPRRYEQYF
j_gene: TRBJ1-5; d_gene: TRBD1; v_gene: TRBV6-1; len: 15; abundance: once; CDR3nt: TGTGCCAGCAGTGAAACGACAGGGAGCAATCAGCCCCAGCATTTT; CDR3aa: CASSETTGSNQPQHF
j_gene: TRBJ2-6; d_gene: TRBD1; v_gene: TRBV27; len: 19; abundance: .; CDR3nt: TGTGCCAGCAGTTCTTATAGGGGACAGGGGGCAGCTGGGGCCAACGTCCTGACTTTC; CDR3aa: CASSSYRGQGAAGANVLTF
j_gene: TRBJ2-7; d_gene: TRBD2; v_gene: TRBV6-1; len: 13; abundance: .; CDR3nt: TGTGCCAGCAGCGAAGGCGGGAGCAACGAGCAGTACTTC; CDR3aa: CASSEGGSNEQYF
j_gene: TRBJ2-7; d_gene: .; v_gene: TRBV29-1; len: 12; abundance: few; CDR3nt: TGCAGCGGCCAGACTACCTCCTACGAGCAGTACTTC; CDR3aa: CSGQTTSYEQYF
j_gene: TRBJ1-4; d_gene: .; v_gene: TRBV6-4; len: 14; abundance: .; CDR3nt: TGTGCCAGCAGTACGGACAGTATGTCGGAAAAACTGTTTTTT; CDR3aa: CASSTDSMSEKLFF
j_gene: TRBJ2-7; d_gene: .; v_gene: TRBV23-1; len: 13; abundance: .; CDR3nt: TGCGCCAACAACAGACCCTACTCCTACGAGCAGTACTTC; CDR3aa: CANNRPYSYEQYF